These T cell receptor beta chains were read from a single sample in a study of blood T cell repertoires in COVID-19. TCRdb's table, derived via immunoSEQ multiplex PCR, lists solely in-frame clones and lacks some. Of about 160,000 clones listed, approximately 90% are singletons. Sequenced: peripheral blood. These receptors all come from a woman in her seventies with COVID-19, enrolled during active disease. Each CDR3 is given with its conserved first and last residue.

J | V | CDR3
TRBJ2-5 | TRBV5-6 | CASSGLGVETQYF
TRBJ1-5 | TRBV7-9 | CASSLSGTPNQPQHF
TRBJ1-6 | TRBV10-2 | CASSDNPGEAGNSPLHF
TRBJ1-1 | TRBV3-1/TRBV3-2 | CASSQGGWPEAFF
TRBJ1-4 | TRBV9 | CASSVDRGEEKLFF
TRBJ1-2 | TRBV5-4 | CASSLWGGAYGYTF
TRBJ2-7 | TRBV5-1 | CASSLSRGPAREEQYF
TRBJ2-5 | TRBV5-1 | CASSLEARGLETQYF
TRBJ2-1 | TRBV7-2 | CASQLAGAHNEQFF
TRBJ2-1 | TRBV3-1/TRBV3-2 | CASSHRDSEQFF
TRBJ2-7 | TRBV6-5 | CASRKTGSGAYEQYF
TRBJ2-7 | TRBV28 | CASSPRTSGGVTSYEQYF
TRBJ1-6 | TRBV6-1 | CASSDRVTDNSPLHF
TRBJ1-5 | TRBV7-2 | CASSPRDRTRNQPQHF
TRBJ1-6 | TRBV6-5 | CASSSTGSNSPLHF
TRBJ2-2 | TRBV6-4 | CASREQVHTGELFF
TRBJ1-2 | TRBV19 | CASTDRSRGRGYTF
TRBJ1-1 | TRBV28 | CATQGEFGNTEAFF
TRBJ2-7 | TRBV5-1 | CASSDRDRGGGYEQYF
TRBJ1-4 | TRBV28 | CASSLVGGRNEKLFF
TRBJ2-1 | TRBV5-1 | CASSLATGGGNNEQFF
TRBJ1-1 | TRBV7-2 | CASSTGTGVLGAFF
TRBJ1-6 | TRBV30 | CAWSLQGILRSPLHF
TRBJ2-1 | TRBV27 | CASELSQTGHREQFF
TRBJ2-3 | TRBV7-2 | CASSLPGQDTYTQYF
TRBJ2-3 | TRBV28 | CASSYPWRRGRGTDTQYF
TRBJ1-1 | TRBV6-5 | CASSYWGLGSRAEAFF